This T cell receptor (beta chain) derives from a study of graft-versus-host responses after intestinal transplantation. Study-level background: Each recipient received a multivisceral, liver-intestinal, or isolated intestinal graft. Every recipient had anti-thymocyte globulin induction and two to three years of tacrolimus plus steroids.

Study-wide points: There was an association between peak levels of circulating GvH clones and early post-transplant HvG declines. Some GvH clones were seen earlier in gut or blood, suggesting intestinal origin.

Germline loops: CDR1 SGHTA, CDR2 FQGNSA. This CDR3 region has 15 residues. V lost 2 bases and J 3 bases, leaving 13 bases between the germline ends. Only in-frame clones appear in the TCRdb table, and some are missing; sequencing was by immunoSEQ multiplex PCR. This table holds 37,000 or so clones, roughly nine tenths found once. Notes on this clone: Its antigen remains unknown.

The chain recombines TRBV7-2 with TRBJ1-2; weak D call: TRBD1 (5 bases). The receptor was isolated from a human patient who received an intestinal transplant, so some T cells may come from the graft donor. The input for sequencing was PBMCs, taken almost 320 days after intestinal transplant. The CDR3: CASSLKGTPDYGYTF. CDR3 bases: TGTGCCAGCAGCTTAAAGGGGACCCCTGACTATGGCTACACCTTC. Full variable domain (rest looked up from reference TRBV7-2 and TRBJ1-2): GAGVSQSPSNKVTEKGKDVELRCDPISGHTALYWYRQSLGQGLEFLIYFQGNSAPDKSGLPSDRFSAERTGGSVSTLTIQRTQQEDSAVYLCASSLKGTPDYGYTFGSGTRLTVV.